This T cell receptor (beta chain) was documented in a study of radiotherapy plus CTLA-4 blockade in lung cancer. Study details: Objective responses were observed in 15% to 20% of patients, and disease control was achieved by about 30%.

J lost 7 bases, V lost 2 bases, and 5 bases had no gene match. Germline V gives CDR1 SQVTM, CDR2 ANQGSEA. The CDR3 sequence is 13 residues long. Comment on this clone: Its antigen is unknown.

Sequencing was performed with immunoSEQ multiplex PCR; in TCRdb, only in-frame clones are kept and a portion is missing. This sample has tens of thousands of clones; 75% to 85% occur once, and the top ten carry around 4%. Study results and caveats: Reports identified early blood T cell clone dynamics, with interferon-beta, as the best response predictor. Blood TCR clones of tumor origin expanded after radiotherapy plus ipilimumab.

Focal radiation plus CTLA-4 blockade with ipilimumab was given to patients with chemo-refractory metastatic non-small-cell lung cancer. This TCR came from a human donor with non-small cell lung cancer who had a partial response to radiotherapy plus ipilimumab. Material: peripheral blood, obtained from a patient treated with radiotherapy plus ipilimumab. The V gene is TRBV29-1, the J gene TRBJ1-1, with 9 bases identical to TRBD1. The CDR3 protein is CSVEFGTGIEAFF. CDR3 nucleotide sequence: TGCAGCGTTGAATTCGGGACAGGGATTGAAGCTTTCTTT.